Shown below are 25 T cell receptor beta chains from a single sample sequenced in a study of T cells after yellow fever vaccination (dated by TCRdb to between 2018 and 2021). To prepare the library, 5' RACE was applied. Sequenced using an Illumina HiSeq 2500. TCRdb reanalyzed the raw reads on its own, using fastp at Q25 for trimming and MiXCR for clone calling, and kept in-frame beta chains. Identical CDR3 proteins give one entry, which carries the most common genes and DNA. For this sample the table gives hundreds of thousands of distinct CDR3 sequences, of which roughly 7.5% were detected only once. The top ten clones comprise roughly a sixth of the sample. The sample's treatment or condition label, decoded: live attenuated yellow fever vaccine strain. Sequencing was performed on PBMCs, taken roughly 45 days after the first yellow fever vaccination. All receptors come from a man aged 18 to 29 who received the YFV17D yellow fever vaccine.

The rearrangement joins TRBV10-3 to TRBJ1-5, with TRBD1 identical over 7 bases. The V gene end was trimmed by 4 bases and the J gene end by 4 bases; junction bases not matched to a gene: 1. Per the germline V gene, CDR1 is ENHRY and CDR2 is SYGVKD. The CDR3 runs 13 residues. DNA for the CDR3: TGTGCCATCAGTGCAGGGGGGAATCAGCCCCAGCATTTT. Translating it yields CAISAGGNQPQHF.

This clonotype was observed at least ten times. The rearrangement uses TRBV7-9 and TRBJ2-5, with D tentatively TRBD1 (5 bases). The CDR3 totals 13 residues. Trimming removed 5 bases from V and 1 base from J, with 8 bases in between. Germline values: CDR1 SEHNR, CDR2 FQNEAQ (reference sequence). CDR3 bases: TGTGCCAGCAGCCTCGACAGCCAAGAGACCCAGTACTTC. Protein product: CASSLDSQETQYF.

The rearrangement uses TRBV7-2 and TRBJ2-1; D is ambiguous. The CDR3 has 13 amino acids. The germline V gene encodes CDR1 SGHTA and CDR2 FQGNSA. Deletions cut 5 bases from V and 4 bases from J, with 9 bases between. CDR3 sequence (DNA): TGTGCCAGCAGCGTACAGTTTTACAATGAGCAGTTCTTC. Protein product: CASSVQFYNEQFF.

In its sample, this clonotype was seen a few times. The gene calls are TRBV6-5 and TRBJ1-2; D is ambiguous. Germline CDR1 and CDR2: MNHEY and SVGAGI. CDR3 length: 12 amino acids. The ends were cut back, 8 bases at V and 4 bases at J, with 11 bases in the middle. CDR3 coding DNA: TGTGCCAGCTTCCGGACGGTCTATGGCTACACCTTC. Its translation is CASFRTVYGYTF.

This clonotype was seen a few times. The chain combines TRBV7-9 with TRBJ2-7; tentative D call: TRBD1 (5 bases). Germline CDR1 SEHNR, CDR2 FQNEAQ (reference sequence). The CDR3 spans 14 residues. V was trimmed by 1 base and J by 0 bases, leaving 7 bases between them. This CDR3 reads CASSLGGNSYEQYF. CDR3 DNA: TGTGCCAGCAGCTTAGGGGGCAACTCCTACGAGCAGTACTTC.

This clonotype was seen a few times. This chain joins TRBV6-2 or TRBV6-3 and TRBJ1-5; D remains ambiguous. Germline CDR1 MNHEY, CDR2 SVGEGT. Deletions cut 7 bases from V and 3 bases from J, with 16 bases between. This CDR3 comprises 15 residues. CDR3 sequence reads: CASTNNVDSNQPQHF. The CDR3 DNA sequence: TGTGCCAGCACCAATAATGTGGATTCCAATCAGCCCCAGCATTTT.

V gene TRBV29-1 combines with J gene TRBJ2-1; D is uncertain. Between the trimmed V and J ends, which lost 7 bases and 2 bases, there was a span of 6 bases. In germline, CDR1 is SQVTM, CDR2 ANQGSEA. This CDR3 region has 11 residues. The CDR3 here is CSAHPYNEQFF. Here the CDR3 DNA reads TGCAGCGCACATCCCTACAATGAGCAGTTCTTC.

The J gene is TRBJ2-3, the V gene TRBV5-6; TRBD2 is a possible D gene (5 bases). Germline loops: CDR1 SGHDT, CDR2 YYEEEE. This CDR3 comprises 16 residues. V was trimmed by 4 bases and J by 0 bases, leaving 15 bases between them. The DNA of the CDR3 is TGTGCCAGCAGCCTGCAGAGGGAAGTGAGCACAGATACGCAGTATTTT. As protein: CASSLQREVSTDTQYF.

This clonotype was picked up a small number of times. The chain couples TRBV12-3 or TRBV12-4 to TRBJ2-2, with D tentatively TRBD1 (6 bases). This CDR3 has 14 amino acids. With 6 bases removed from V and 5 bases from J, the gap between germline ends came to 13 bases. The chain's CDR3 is CASSSDSWTGELFF. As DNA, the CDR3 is TGTGCCAGCAGCTCGGACAGTTGGACCGGGGAGCTGTTTTTT.

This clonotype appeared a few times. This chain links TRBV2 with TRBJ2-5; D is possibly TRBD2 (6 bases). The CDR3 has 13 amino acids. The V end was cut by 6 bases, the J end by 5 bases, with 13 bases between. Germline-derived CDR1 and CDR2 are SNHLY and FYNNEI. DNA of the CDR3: TGTGCCAGCAGCCGACTAGGGGATGAGACCCAGTACTTC. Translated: CASSRLGDETQYF.

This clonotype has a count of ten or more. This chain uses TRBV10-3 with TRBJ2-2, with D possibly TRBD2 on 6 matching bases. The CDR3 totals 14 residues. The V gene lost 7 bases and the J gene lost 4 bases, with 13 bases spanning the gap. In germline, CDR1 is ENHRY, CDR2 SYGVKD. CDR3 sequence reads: CAITRRVGTGELFF. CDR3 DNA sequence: TGTGCCATCACGAGGAGGGTGGGCACCGGGGAGCTGTTTTTT.

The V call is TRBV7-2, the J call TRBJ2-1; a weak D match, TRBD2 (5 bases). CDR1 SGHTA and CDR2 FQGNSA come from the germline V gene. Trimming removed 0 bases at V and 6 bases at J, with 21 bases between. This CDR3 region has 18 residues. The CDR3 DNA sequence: TGTGCCAGCAGCTTAGCCCCCCTCGACTACCCCAGAGCCAATGAGCAGTTCTTC. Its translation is CASSLAPLDYPRANEQFF.

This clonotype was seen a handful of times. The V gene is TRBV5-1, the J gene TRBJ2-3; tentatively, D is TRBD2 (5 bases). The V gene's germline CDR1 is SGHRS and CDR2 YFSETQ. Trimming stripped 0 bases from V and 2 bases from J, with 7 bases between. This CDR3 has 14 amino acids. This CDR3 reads CASSLALATDTQYF. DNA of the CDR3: TGCGCCAGCAGCTTGGCCCTAGCCACAGATACGCAGTATTTT.

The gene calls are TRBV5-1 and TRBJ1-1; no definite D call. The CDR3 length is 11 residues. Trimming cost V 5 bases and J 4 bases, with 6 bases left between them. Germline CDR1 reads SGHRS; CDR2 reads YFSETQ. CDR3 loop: CASRASTEAFF. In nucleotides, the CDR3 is TGCGCCAGCAGGGCTAGCACTGAAGCTTTCTTT. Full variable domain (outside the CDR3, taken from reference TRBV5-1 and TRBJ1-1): KAGVTQTPRYLIKTRGQQVTLSCSPISGHRSVSWYQQTPGQGLQFLFEYFSETQRNKGNFPGRFSGRQFSNSRSEMNVSTLELGDSALYLCASRASTEAFFGQGTRLTVV.

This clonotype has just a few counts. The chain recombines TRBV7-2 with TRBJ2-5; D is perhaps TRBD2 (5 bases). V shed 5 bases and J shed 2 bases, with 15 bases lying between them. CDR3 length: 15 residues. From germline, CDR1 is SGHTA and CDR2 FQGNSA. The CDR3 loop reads CASSGPGWRQETQYF. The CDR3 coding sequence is TGTGCCAGCAGCGGTCCGGGGTGGCGGCAAGAGACCCAGTACTTC. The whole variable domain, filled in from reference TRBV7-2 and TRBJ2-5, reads GAGVSQSPSNKVTEKGKDVELRCDPISGHTALYWYRQSLGQGLEFLIYFQGNSAPDKSGLPSDRFSAERTGGSVSTLTIQRTQQEDSAVYLCASSGPGWRQETQYFGPGTRLLVL.

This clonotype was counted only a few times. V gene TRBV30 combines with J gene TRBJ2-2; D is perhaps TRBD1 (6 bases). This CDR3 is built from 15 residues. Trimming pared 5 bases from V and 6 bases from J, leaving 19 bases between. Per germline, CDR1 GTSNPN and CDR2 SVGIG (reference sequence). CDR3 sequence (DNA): TGTGCCTGGGAATTTGGACAGCTCGCGGCCGGGGAGCTGTTTTTT. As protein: CAWEFGQLAAGELFF.

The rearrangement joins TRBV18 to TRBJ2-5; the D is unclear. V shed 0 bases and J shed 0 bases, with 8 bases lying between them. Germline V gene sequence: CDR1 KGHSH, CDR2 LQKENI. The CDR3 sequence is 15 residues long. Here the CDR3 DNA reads TGTGCCAGCTCACCACCGGGCGCTTACCAAGAGACCCAGTACTTC. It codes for CASSPPGAYQETQYF.

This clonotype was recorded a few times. The CDR3 DNA reads as TGTGCCACCAGCACGATTTTCGGGACCGGGGAGCTGTTTTTT. Amino acid sequence: CATSTIFGTGELFF. The chain carries TRBV15 and TRBJ2-2, with D unresolved. V was pared by 4 bases and J by 5 bases, with 11 bases between. Germline CDR1 reads LNHNV; CDR2 reads YYDKDF (reference sequence). CDR3 size: 14 residues.

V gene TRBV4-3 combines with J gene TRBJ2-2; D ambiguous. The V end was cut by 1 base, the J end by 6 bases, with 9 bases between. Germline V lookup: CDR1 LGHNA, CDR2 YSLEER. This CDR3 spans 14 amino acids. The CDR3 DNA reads TGCGCCAGCAGCCAAGTGGACCTCGCCGGGGAGCTGTTTTTT. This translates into CASSQVDLAGELFF.

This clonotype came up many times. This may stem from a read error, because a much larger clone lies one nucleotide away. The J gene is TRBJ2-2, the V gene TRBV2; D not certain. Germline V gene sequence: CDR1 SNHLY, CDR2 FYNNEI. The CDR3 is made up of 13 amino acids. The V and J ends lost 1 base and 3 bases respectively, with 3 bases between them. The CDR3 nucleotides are TGTGCCAGCAGTGAAGGGTACACCGGGGAGCTGTTTTTT. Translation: CASSEGYTGELFF.

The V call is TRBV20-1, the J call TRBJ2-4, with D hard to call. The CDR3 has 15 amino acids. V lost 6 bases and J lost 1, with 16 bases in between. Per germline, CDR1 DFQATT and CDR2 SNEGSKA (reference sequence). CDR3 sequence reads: CSAKVTEPAKNIQYF. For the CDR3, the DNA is TGCAGTGCCAAAGTCACGGAGCCGGCCAAAAACATTCAGTACTTC.

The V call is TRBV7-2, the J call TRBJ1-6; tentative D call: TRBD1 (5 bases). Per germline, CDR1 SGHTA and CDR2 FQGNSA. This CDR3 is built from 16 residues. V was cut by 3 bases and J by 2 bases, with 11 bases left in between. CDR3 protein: CASSLRGLPYNSPLHF. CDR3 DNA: TGTGCCAGCAGCTTGCGGGGGTTACCCTATAATTCACCCCTCCACTTT.

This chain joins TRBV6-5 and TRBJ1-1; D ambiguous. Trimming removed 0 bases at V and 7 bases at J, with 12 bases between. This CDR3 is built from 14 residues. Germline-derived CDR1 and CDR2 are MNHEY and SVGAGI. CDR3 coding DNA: TGTGCCAGCAGTTACTCCCGGACGGCGTATGAAGCTTTCTTT. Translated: CASSYSRTAYEAFF.

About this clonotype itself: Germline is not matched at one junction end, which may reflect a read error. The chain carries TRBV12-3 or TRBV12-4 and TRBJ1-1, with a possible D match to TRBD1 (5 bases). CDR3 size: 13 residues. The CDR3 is CASRDRGATQAFF. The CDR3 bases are TGTGCCAGCAGGGACCGAGGGGCCACTCAAGCTTTCTTT.

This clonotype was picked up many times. CDR3 in DNA: TGCAGTGCTCCGAGGGACAGGGTTGAGACCCAGTACTTC. Encoded protein: CSAPRDRVETQYF. The J gene is TRBJ2-5, the V gene TRBV20-1; 9 bases fit TRBD1. Trimming took 5 bases from V and 5 from J; bases not matched to a gene: 6. This CDR3 region has 13 residues. The germline V gene has CDR1 DFQATT and CDR2 SNEGSKA (reference sequence).